The 5 T cell receptor beta chains in this list originate from one sample, sequenced in a study of CD8 T cell repertoires and HIV-1 epitope variants (dated by TCRdb to about 2020). For these receptors, no antigen is known. The library was generated by the immunoSEQ multiplex PCR assay. The source is immuneACCESS, and TCRdb retained only in-frame sequences with V and J called. Part of the clones is not carried over; for the studies checked, unresolved V genes explain less than half of this, and the remainder is unexplained. The sample table holds approximately 7,400 clones, of which 63% were seen once. The leading ten clones occupy approximately 40% of the sample. The source material was cultured CD8+ T cells derived from PBMCs. Source of these receptors: a male donor with HIV.

The gene calls are TRBV7-9 and TRBJ2-3, with a possible D match to TRBD1 (7 bases). Germline V CDR1 and CDR2: SEHNR, FQNEAQ (reference sequence). This CDR3 comprises 17 residues. The V and J ends lost 4 bases and 3 bases respectively, with 20 bases between them. The CDR3 DNA follows: TGTGCCAGCAGCTCGAATTTCGACAGGGAGGTTACAGATACGCAGTATTTT. This sequence encodes CASSSNFDREVTDTQYF. Complete variable domain (other parts from reference TRBV7-9 and TRBJ2-3): DTGVSQNPRHKITKRGQNVTFRCDPISEHNRLYWYRQTLGQGPEFLTYFQNEAQLEKSRLLSDRFSAERPKGSFSTLEIQRTEQGDSAMYLCASSSNFDREVTDTQYFGPGTRLTVL.

This clone was seen only a few times. J is TRBJ2-2 and V is TRBV19; unclear D gene. CDR1 and CDR2 (germline): LNHDA, SQIVND (reference sequence). Trimming cost V 7 bases and J 8 bases, with 5 bases left between them. This CDR3 is 10 amino acids long. The CDR3 reads CASMAGELFF. In nucleotides, the CDR3 is TGTGCCAGTATGGCGGGGGAGCTGTTTTTT.

There are a few counts of this clone. The V call is TRBV28, the J call TRBJ2-2, with D possibly TRBD2 on 5 matching bases. The length of the CDR3 is 16 residues. The germline V and J ends were trimmed by 2 bases and 7 bases, with 17 bases remaining between them. Germline V gene data show CDR1 as MDHEN and CDR2 as SYDVKM. CDR3 loop: CASSLALAGDGGELFF. The CDR3 DNA follows: TGTGCCAGCAGTTTAGCCCTGGCCGGGGATGGCGGGGAGCTGTTTTTT.

The chain joins TRBV10-2 to TRBJ2-3; TRBD1 is a possible D gene (5 bases). The V gene's germline CDR1 is WSHSY and CDR2 SAAADI. V was shortened by 2 bases and J by 2 bases, with 11 bases between the two germline ends. The CDR3 runs to 15 residues. Here the CDR3 DNA reads TGCGCCAGCAGTGAGGCGGCAGGGCTCACAGATACGCAGTATTTT. This translates into CASSEAAGLTDTQYF.

The chain couples TRBV27 to TRBJ2-7; D is undetermined. The V end was cut by 5 bases, the J end by 3 bases, with 11 bases between. Germline-derived CDR1 and CDR2 are MNHEY and SMNVEV (reference sequence). The length of the CDR3 is 13 residues. The CDR3 DNA reads as TGTGCCAGCAGTCCCCTGGAAGACTACGAGCAGTACTTC. It encodes CASSPLEDYEQYF.